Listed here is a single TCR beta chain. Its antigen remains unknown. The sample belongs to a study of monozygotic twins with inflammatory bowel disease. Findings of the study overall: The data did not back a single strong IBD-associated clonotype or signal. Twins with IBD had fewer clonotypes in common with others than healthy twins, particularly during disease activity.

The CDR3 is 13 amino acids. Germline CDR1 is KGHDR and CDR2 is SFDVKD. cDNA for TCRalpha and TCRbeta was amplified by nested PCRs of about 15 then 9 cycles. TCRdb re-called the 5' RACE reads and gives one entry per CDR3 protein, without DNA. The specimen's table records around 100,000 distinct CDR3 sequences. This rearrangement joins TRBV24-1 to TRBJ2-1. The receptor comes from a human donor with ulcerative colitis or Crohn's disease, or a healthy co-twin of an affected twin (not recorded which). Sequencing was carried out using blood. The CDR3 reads CATSVAFHNEQFF.